The present entry profiles one T cell receptor (beta chain) with its context. Its matching antigen is unknown. The source of the sample is a study of pediatric ulcerative colitis. With 10 bases removed from V and 6 bases from J, the gap between germline ends came to 20 bases. Germline V lookup: CDR1 LNHDA, CDR2 SQIVND (reference sequence). This CDR3 has 14 residues. Study results and limitations: Repertoires came from total lymphocyte DNA, so rare subsets like regulatory T cells may be missed. All ulcerative colitis patients, but no controls, carried a couple of rectal clonotypes. Compared with controls, ulcerative colitis showed greater blood-rectum clone sharing.

The table came from immunoSEQ multiplex PCR; TCRdb's copy has only in-frame clones and leaves some out. The sample holds roughly 64,000 clones; 70% to 90% are singletons and the top ten take 3% to 4.5%. The sequenced material came from blood. This receptor was identified in a boy between 10 and 17 years old with severe ulcerative colitis. This rearrangement joins TRBV19 to TRBJ2-3, with D unresolved. The CDR3 spells CATSNWLASDTQYF. The CDR3 nucleotides are TGTGCCACCTCAAACTGGTTAGCATCGGATACGCAGTATTTT.